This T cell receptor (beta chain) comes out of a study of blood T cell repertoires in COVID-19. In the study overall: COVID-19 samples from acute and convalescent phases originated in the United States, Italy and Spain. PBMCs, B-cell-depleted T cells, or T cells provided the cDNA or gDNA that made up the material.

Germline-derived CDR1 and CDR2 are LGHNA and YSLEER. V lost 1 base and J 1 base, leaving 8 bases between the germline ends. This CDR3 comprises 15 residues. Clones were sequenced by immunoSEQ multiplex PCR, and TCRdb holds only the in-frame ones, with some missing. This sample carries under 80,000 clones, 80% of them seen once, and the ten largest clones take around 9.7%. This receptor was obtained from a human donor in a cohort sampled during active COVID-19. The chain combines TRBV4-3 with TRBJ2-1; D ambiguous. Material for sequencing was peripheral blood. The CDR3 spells CASSQGVSSYNEQFF. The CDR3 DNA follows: TGCGCCAGCAGCCAAGGAGTTTCATCCTACAATGAGCAGTTCTTC.